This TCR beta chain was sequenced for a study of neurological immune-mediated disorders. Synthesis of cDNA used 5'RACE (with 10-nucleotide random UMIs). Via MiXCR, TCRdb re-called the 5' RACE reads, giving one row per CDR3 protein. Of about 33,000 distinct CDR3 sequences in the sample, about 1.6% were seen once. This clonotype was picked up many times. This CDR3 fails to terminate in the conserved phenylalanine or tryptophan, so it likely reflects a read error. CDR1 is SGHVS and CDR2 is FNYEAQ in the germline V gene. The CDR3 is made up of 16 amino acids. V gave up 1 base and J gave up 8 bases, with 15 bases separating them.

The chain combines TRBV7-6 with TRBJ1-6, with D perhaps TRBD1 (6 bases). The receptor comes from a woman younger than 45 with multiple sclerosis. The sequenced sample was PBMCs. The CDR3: CASSLDFRGLDSPLHN. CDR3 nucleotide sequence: TGTGCCAGCAGCTTAGACTTCAGGGGTCTCGATTCACCCCTCCACAAT.